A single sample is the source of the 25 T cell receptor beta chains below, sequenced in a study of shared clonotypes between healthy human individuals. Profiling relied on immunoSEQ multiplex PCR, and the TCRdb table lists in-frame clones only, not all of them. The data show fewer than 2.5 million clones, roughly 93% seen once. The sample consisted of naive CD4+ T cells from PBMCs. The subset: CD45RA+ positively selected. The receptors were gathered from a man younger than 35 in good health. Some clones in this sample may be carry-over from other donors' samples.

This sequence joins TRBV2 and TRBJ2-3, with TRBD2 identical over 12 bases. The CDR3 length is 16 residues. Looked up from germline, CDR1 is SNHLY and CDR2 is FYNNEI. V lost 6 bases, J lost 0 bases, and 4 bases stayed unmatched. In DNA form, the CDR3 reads TGTGCCAGCAGGATTGGGACTAGCGGGAGCACAGATACGCAGTATTTT. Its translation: CASRIGTSGSTDTQYF.

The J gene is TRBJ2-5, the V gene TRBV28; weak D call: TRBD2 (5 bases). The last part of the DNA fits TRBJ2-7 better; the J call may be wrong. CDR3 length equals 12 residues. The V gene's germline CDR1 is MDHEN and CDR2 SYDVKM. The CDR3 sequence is CAILGSSYEQYF. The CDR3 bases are TGTGCCATTTTGGGGAGTTCCTACGAGCAGTACTTC.

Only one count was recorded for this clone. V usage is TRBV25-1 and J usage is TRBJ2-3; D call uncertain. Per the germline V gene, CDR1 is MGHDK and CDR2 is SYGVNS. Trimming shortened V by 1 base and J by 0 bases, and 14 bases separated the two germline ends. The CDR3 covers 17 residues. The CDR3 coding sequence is TGTGCCAGCAGTGAATTGAAAGGAGCCTCTAGCACAGATACGCAGTATTTT. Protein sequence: CASSELKGASSTDTQYF.

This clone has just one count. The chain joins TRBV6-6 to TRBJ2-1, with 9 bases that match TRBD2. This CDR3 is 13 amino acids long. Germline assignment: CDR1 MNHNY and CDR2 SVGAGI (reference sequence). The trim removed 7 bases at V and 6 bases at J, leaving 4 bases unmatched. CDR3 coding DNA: TGTGCCAGCAAGCTAGCGGGGATCAATGAGCAGTTCTTC. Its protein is CASKLAGINEQFF.

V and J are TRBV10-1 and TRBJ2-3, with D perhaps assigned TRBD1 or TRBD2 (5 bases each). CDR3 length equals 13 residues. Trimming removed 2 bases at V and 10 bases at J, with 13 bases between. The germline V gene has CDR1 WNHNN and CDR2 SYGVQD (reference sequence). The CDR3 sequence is CASSEPPRGSQYF. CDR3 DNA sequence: TGCGCCAGCAGTGAGCCCCCACGGGGCTCGCAGTATTTT.

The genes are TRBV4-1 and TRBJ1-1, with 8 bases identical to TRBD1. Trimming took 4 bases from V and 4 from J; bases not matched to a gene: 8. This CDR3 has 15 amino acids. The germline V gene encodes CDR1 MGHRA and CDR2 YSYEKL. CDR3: CASSPRQGRGTEAFF. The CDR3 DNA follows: TGCGCCAGCAGCCCAAGACAGGGGAGAGGCACTGAAGCTTTCTTT.

CDR3 amino acids: CASSRTSGTYEQYF. CDR3 DNA: TGTGCCAGTTCGAGGACTAGCGGGACCTACGAGCAGTACTTC. This chain uses TRBV19 with TRBJ2-7; TRBD2 matches at 12 bases. The CDR3 runs 14 residues. After removal of 8 bases from V and 2 bases from J, the junction contained 4 bases not matched to a gene. Germline V gene sequence: CDR1 LNHDA, CDR2 SQIVND (reference sequence).

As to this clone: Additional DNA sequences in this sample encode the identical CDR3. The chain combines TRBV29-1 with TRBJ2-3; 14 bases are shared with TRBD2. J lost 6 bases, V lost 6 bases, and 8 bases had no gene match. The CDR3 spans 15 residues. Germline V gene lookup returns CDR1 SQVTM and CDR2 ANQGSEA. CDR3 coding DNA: TGCAGCGTCGAGGGACTAGCGGGAGTCTCGGATACGCAGTATTTT. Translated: CSVEGLAGVSDTQYF.

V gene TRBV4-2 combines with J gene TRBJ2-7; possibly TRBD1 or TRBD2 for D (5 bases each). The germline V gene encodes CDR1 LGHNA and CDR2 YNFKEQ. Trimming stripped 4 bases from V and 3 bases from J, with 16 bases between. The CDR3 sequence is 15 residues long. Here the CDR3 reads CASSRTRDVIYEQYF. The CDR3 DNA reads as TGTGCCAGCAGCCGCACCCGGGACGTAATCTACGAGCAGTACTTC.

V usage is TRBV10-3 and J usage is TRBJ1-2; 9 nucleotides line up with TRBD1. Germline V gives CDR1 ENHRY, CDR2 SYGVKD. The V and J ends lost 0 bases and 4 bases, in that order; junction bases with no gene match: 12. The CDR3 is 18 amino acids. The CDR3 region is CAISESLEQGARTYGYTF. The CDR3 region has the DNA TGTGCCATCAGTGAGTCGTTAGAACAGGGGGCGCGAACCTATGGCTACACCTTC.

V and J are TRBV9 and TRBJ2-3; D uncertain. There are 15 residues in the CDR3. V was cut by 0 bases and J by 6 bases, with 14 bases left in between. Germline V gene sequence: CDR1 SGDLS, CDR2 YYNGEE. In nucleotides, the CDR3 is TGTGCCAGCAGCGTAGATAGGACCCGCCCCGATACGCAGTATTTT. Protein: CASSVDRTRPDTQYF.

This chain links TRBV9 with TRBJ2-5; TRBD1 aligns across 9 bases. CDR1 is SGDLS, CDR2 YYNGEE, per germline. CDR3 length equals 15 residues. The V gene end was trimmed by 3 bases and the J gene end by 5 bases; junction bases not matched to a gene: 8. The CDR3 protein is CASSARDREVETQYF. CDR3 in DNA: TGTGCCAGCAGCGCGAGGGACAGGGAGGTGGAGACCCAGTACTTC.

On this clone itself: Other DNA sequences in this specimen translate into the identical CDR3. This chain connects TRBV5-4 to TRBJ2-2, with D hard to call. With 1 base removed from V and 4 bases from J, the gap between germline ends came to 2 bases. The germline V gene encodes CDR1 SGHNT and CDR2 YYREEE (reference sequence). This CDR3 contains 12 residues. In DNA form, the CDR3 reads TGTGCCAGCAGCTTGAGCACCGGGGAGCTGTTTTTT. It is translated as CASSLSTGELFF.

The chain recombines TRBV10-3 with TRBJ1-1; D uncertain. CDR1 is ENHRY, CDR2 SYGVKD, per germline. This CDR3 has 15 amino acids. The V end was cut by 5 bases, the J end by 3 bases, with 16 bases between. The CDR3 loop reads CAISPQVLRYTEAFF. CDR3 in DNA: TGTGCCATCAGTCCCCAGGTTCTAAGGTACACTGAAGCTTTCTTT.

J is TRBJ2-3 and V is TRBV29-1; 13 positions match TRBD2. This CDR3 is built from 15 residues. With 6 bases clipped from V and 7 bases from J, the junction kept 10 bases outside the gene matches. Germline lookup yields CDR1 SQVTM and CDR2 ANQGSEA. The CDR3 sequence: CSVDKGTSGKNTQYF. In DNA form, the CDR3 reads TGCAGCGTCGATAAAGGGACTAGCGGGAAAAATACGCAGTATTTT.

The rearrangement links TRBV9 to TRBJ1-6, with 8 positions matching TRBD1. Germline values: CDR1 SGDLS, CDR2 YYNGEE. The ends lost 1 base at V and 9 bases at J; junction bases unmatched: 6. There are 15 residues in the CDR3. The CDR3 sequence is CASSVSGQGGSPLHF. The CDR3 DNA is TGTGCCAGCAGCGTAAGTGGACAGGGAGGTTCACCCCTCCACTTT.

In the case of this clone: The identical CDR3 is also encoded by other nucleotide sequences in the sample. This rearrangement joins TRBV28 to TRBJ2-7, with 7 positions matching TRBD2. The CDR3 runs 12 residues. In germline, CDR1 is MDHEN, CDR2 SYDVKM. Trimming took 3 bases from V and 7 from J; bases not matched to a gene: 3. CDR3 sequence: CASSFSGGEQYF. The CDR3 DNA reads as TGTGCCAGCAGTTTTTCGGGGGGAGAGCAGTACTTC.

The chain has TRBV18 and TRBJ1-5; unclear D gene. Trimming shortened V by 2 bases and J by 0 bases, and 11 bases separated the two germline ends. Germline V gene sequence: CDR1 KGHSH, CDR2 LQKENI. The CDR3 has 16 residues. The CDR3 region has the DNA TGTGCCAGCTCACCAGGGAGTACGAATAGCAATCAGCCCCAGCATTTT. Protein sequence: CASSPGSTNSNQPQHF.

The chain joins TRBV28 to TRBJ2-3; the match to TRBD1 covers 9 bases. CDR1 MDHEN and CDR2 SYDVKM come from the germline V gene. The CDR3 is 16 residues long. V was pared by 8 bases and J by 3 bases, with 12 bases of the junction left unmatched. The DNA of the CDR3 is TGTGCCAGCGTGGATGCACGGGACAGGGCGACAGATACGCAGTATTTT. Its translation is CASVDARDRATDTQYF. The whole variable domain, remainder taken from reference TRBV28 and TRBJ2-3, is DVKVTQSSRYLVKRTGEKVFLECVQDMDHENMFWYRQDPGLGLRLIYFSYDVKMKEKGDIPEGYSVSREKKERFSLILESASTNQTSMYLCASVDARDRATDTQYFGPGTRLTVL.

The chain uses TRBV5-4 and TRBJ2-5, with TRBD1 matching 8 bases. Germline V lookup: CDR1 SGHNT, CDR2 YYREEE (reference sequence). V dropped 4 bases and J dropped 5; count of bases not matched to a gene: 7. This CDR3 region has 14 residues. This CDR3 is CASSEDRARETQYF. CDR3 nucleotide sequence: TGTGCCAGCAGCGAGGACAGGGCGAGGGAGACCCAGTACTTC. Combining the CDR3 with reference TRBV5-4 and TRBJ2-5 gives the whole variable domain ETGVTQSPTHLIKTRGQQVTLRCSSQSGHNTVSWYQQALGQGPQFIFQYYREEENGRGNFPPRFSGLQFPNYSSELNVNALELDDSALYLCASSEDRARETQYFGPGTRLLVL.

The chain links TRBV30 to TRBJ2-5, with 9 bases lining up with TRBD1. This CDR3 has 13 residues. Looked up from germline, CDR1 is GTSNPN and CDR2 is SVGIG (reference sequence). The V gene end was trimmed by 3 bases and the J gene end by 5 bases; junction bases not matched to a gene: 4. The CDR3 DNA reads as TGTGCCTGGAGCCACAGGGGGCCCGAGACCCAGTACTTC. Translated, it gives CAWSHRGPETQYF.

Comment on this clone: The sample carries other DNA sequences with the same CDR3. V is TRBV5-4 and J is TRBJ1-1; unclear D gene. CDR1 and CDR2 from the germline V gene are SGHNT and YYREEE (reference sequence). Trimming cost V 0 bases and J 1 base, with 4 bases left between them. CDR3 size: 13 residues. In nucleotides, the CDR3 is TGTGCCAGCAGCTTGGAAGAGAACACTGAAGCTTTCTTT. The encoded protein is CASSLEENTEAFF.

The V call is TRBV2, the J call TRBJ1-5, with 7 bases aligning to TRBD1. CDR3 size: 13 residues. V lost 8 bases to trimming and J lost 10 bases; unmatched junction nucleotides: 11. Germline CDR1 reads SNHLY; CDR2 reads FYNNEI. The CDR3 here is CASRDSYLSPQHF. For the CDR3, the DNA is TGTGCCAGCCGGGACAGCTATCTATCACCCCAGCATTTT.

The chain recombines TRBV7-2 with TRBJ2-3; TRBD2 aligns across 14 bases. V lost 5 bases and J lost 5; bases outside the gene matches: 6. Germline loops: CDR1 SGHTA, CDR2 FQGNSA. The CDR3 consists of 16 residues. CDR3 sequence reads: CASSPIGLAGGDTQYF. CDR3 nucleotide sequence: TGTGCCAGCAGCCCGATCGGACTAGCGGGAGGAGATACGCAGTATTTT.

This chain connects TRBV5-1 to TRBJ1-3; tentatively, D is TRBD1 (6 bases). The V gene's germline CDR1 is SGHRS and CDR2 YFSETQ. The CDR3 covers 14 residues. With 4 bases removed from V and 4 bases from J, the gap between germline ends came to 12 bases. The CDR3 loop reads CASSNGGPGNTIYF. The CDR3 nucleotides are TGCGCCAGCAGCAACGGGGGCCCCGGAAACACCATATATTTT.